This paragraph reports one T cell receptor (beta chain). The antigen remains undetermined. The study ran its PCR with 60 Vbeta and 13 Jbeta primers. Sequencing used immunoSEQ multiplex PCR; TCRdb keeps in-frame clones, though not all of them. The top ten clones hold roughly 9.3% of a sample with about 98,000 clones, over 60% of them seen once. This sample stems from a study of cytomegalovirus exposure and HLA in healthy donors. General observations from the study: A highly shared variant cluster was judged a likely technical artifact. A missense DCLRE1C variant was associated with V- and J-gene trimming of TCR beta chains in a later analysis, and an independent cohort replicated the association.

Germline-derived CDR1 and CDR2 are LGHNA and YSLEER. The CDR3 has 14 residues. Trimming took 0 bases from V and 6 from J, leaving 10 bases between them. What was sequenced was PBMCs. The receptor was derived from a male donor in good health and CMV-seropositive. This chain links TRBV4-3 with TRBJ2-3; D unclear. CDR3 amino acids: CASSQDLASDTQYF. The CDR3 DNA follows: TGCGCCAGCAGCCAAGACTTGGCTAGTGATACGCAGTATTTT.